This T cell receptor (beta chain) came from a study of blood T cell repertoires in COVID-19. At the level of the study: The study drew acute and convalescent COVID-19 samples from the United States, Italy and Spain. T cells, B-cell-depleted T cells, or PBMCs supplied cDNA or gDNA.

There are 13 residues in the CDR3. CDR1 and CDR2 (germline): SGHDT, YYEEEE. V was pared by 3 bases and J by 2 bases, with 6 bases between. Authors' processing steps: Quantification of nucleated cells was approximated via reference gene primer amplification. Profiling relied on immunoSEQ multiplex PCR, and the TCRdb table lists in-frame clones only, not all of them. V, J and clone size are taken as reported in that table, and D and trimming were inferred from the DNA itself. The repertoire holds fewer than 250,000 clones, with approximately 87% as singletons. Sequenced material: peripheral blood. This receptor was taken from a woman aged 45-60 years with acute or convalescent COVID-19. The chain is built from TRBV5-6 and TRBJ1-5; no definite D call. The chain's CDR3 is CASSSLGNQPQHF. In nucleotides, the CDR3 is TGTGCCAGCAGCTCCCTCGGCAATCAGCCCCAGCATTTT.